These 25 T cell receptor beta chains came from one sample sequenced in a study of cytomegalovirus exposure and HLA in healthy donors. The PCR used 60 Vbeta and 13 Jbeta primers. The data were produced by immunoSEQ multiplex PCR, yet TCRdb's version contains in-frame clones alone and is incomplete. The profile shows 170,000 or so clones, around 74% of them singletons. The sequenced sample consisted of PBMCs. These receptors all come from a male donor in good health and CMV-seronegative.

The V gene is TRBV15, the J gene TRBJ1-2, with D maybe TRBD1 (6 bases). V was cut by 0 bases and J by 3 bases, with 14 bases left in between. The CDR3 is 16 residues long. Germline CDR1 LNHNV, CDR2 YYDKDF (reference sequence). As DNA, the CDR3 is TGTGCCACCAGCAGAGAGCTACGGACAGAATACTATGGCTACACCTTC. Amino acid sequence: CATSRELRTEYYGYTF.

This CDR3 reads CSANRDGEQFF. DNA for the CDR3: TGCAGTGCTAATCGGGATGGTGAGCAGTTCTTC. V is TRBV20-1 and J is TRBJ2-1; tentatively, D is TRBD2 (5 bases). Germline V lookup: CDR1 DFQATT, CDR2 SNEGSKA (reference sequence). Deletions cut 4 bases from V and 9 bases from J, with 10 bases between. The CDR3 is 11 amino acids.

The chain carries TRBV28 and TRBJ2-1, with TRBD2 matching over 15 bases. V gave up 6 bases and J gave up 2 bases; unmatched junction bases: 5. This CDR3 has 17 amino acids. From germline, CDR1 is MDHEN and CDR2 SYDVKM. The CDR3 sequence is CASRGLAGGYTYNEQFF. The CDR3 DNA reads TGTGCCAGCAGAGGACTAGCGGGAGGGTATACCTACAATGAGCAGTTCTTC.

The V and J genes are TRBV5-5 and TRBJ2-7; 7 bases are shared with TRBD1. Germline V gene lookup returns CDR1 SGHKS and CDR2 YYEKEE (reference sequence). The CDR3 is 15 residues long. V trimming: 6 bases; J trimming: 2 bases; junction bases outside the gene matches: 11. The CDR3 nucleotides are TGTGCCAGCACCAGCCTAGGGGGCGACCCCTACGAGCAGTACTTC. It is translated as CASTSLGGDPYEQYF.

The genes are TRBV2 and TRBJ2-5, with no clear D. Matching the DNA end better, TRBJ2-7 makes the J call doubtful. Germline values: CDR1 SNHLY, CDR2 FYNNEI. CDR3 size: 12 residues. CDR3: CASSGRNYEQYF. CDR3 DNA sequence: TGTGCCAGCAGTGGACGGAACTACGAGCAGTACTTC.

The gene calls are TRBV6-6 and TRBJ1-5; D gene unclear. Germline V gives CDR1 MNHNY, CDR2 SVGAGI (reference sequence). The CDR3 is made up of 14 amino acids. Trimming removed 5 bases at V and 7 bases at J, with 15 bases between. The CDR3: CASSPQRVGQPQHF. CDR3 DNA sequence: TGTGCCAGCAGTCCCCAGAGGGTCGGACAGCCCCAGCATTTT.

This chain connects TRBV5-1 to TRBJ2-5; 7 positions match TRBD1. V was clipped by 4 bases and J by 9 bases; unmatched bases: 12. This CDR3 region has 14 residues. CDR1 is SGHRS, CDR2 YFSETQ, per germline. The CDR3 loop is CASSPETTQGAQYF. The CDR3 bases are TGCGCCAGCAGCCCGGAAACCACCCAGGGGGCCCAGTACTTC.

V is TRBV12-5 and J is TRBJ2-2; 9 bases align to TRBD2. The V gene's germline CDR1 is LGHNT and CDR2 FRNRAP. Trimming took 5 bases from V and 2 from J; bases not matched to a gene: 6. The CDR3 is made up of 16 amino acids. CDR3 region: CASGLRTSENTGELFF. In DNA, the CDR3 is TGTGCTAGTGGTCTAAGGACTAGCGAAAACACCGGGGAGCTGTTTTTT.

This chain joins TRBV5-4 and TRBJ2-1, with 10 bases matching TRBD2. V lost 0 bases to trimming and J lost 6 bases; unmatched junction nucleotides: 3. Germline values: CDR1 SGHNT, CDR2 YYREEE (reference sequence). The CDR3 contains 15 residues. The CDR3 DNA reads as TGTGCCAGCAGCTTGGAGGCTAGCGGGAGCAATGAGCAGTTCTTC. Translating gives CASSLEASGSNEQFF.

CDR3 in amino acids: CASSVAGVLQYEQFF. The CDR3 region has the DNA TGTGCCAGCAGCGTAGCGGGGGTCCTACAATATGAGCAGTTCTTC. The chain couples TRBV9 to TRBJ2-1, with D maybe TRBD2 (6 bases). This CDR3 is built from 15 residues. CDR1 SGDLS and CDR2 YYNGEE come from the germline V gene. Trimming took off 0 bases at V and 8 bases at J, with 15 bases between the two ends. Using reference TRBV9 and TRBJ2-1 for the parts outside the CDR3, the full variable domain is DSGVTQTPKHLITATGQRVTLRCSPRSGDLSVYWYQQSLDQGLQFLIQYYNGEERAKGNILERFSAQQFPDLHSELNLSSLELGDSALYFCASSVAGVLQYEQFFGPGTRLTVL.

Regarding this clone: This specimen includes other DNA sequences encoding the same CDR3. The chain carries TRBV11-2 and TRBJ2-7; weak D call: TRBD1 (6 bases). CDR1 SGHAT and CDR2 FQNNGV come from the germline V gene. V gave up 0 bases and J gave up 3 bases, with 12 bases separating them. The CDR3 runs 15 residues. CDR3 in amino acids: CASSLEGRGSYEQYF. In nucleotides, the CDR3 is TGTGCCAGCAGCTTAGAGGGCAGGGGAAGCTACGAGCAGTACTTC.

This chain links TRBV6-1 with TRBJ2-4; tentatively, D is TRBD1 (6 bases). Trimming took off 4 bases at V and 1 base at J, with 17 bases between the two ends. Germline values: CDR1 MNHNS, CDR2 SASEGT. There are 17 residues in the CDR3. The CDR3 DNA reads as TGTGCCAGCAGTGGCGGAACAGGGACGTCGGCCAAAAACATTCAGTACTTC. This gives the protein CASSGGTGTSAKNIQYF.

This chain uses TRBV5-4 with TRBJ2-3, with 12 bases identical to TRBD2. Germline-derived CDR1 and CDR2 are SGHNT and YYREEE (reference sequence). The CDR3 totals 17 residues. J was trimmed by 0 bases and V by 0 bases; bases with no gene match: 2. In DNA, the CDR3 is TGTGCCAGCAGCTTGGCTAGCGGGAGGGCTAGCACAGATACGCAGTATTTT. Its protein is CASSLASGRASTDTQYF. Filled out from reference TRBV5-4 and TRBJ2-3, the complete variable domain reads ETGVTQSPTHLIKTRGQQVTLRCSSQSGHNTVSWYQQALGQGPQFIFQYYREEENGRGNFPPRFSGLQFPNYSSELNVNALELDDSALYLCASSLASGRASTDTQYFGPGTRLTVL.

CDR3 in DNA: TGCGCCAGCAGCTTGGAGGGGATCGGGCTGGGAAGAACAGATACGCAGTATTTT. As protein: CASSLEGIGLGRTDTQYF. J is TRBJ2-3 and V is TRBV5-1, with a possible D match to TRBD1 (5 bases). Germline lookup yields CDR1 SGHRS and CDR2 YFSETQ. This CDR3 contains 18 residues. The germline V and J ends were trimmed by 0 bases and 3 bases, with 20 bases remaining between them.

This clone occurred a few times. The chain links TRBV5-1 to TRBJ2-3, with unresolved D. V was clipped by 3 bases and J by 4 bases, with 9 bases between them. Germline lookup yields CDR1 SGHRS and CDR2 YFSETQ. The CDR3 is 13 amino acids. This CDR3 reads CASSSYGSDTQYF. CDR3 DNA sequence: TGCGCCAGCAGCTCCTACGGTTCAGATACGCAGTATTTT.

J is TRBJ2-7 and V is TRBV28; TRBD2 aligns across 11 bases. The junction had 4 bases not matched to a gene; V was cut back by 3 bases and J by 0 bases. This CDR3 region has 16 residues. The germline gives CDR1 MDHEN, CDR2 SYDVKM. In nucleotides, the CDR3 is TGTGCCAGCAGTTTTTTGACTAGCGGGAACTCCTACGAGCAGTACTTC. Translated, it gives CASSFLTSGNSYEQYF.

The sample holds one count of this clone. J is TRBJ1-3 and V is TRBV28, with 7 bases aligning to TRBD1. In germline, CDR1 is MDHEN, CDR2 SYDVKM. This CDR3 is 15 amino acids long. With 3 bases clipped from V and 4 bases from J, the junction kept 6 bases outside the gene matches. The CDR3 bases are TGTGCCAGCAGTTTGAAGGGGGCTGTCGGAAACACCATATATTTT. As protein: CASSLKGAVGNTIYF. Full variable domain (missing parts from reference TRBV28 and TRBJ1-3): DVKVTQSSRYLVKRTGEKVFLECVQDMDHENMFWYRQDPGLGLRLIYFSYDVKMKEKGDIPEGYSVSREKKERFSLILESASTNQTSMYLCASSLKGAVGNTIYFGEGSWLTVV.

The V call is TRBV19, the J call TRBJ1-5; D may be TRBD1 (6 bases). CDR1 and CDR2 (germline): LNHDA, SQIVND (reference sequence). The CDR3 length is 15 residues. V lost 3 bases and J 2 bases, leaving 11 bases between the germline ends. CDR3 in amino acids: CASSIRAGGNQPQHF. For the CDR3, the DNA is TGTGCCAGTAGTATTCGGGCAGGGGGCAATCAGCCCCAGCATTTT.

The V and J genes are TRBV30 and TRBJ1-5, with 8 bases fitting TRBD1. CDR3 length: 13 residues. After removal of 2 bases from V and 7 bases from J, the junction contained 4 bases not matched to a gene. Per the germline V gene, CDR1 is GTSNPN and CDR2 is SVGIG (reference sequence). The DNA of the CDR3 is TGTGCCTGGAGTAGGACAGGGTGGCAGCCCCAGCATTTT. Protein: CAWSRTGWQPQHF.

The chain carries TRBV15 and TRBJ2-7, with D perhaps TRBD2 (6 bases). The germline CDR1 and CDR2 sequences are LNHNV and YYDKDF (reference sequence). The V gene lost 0 bases and the J gene lost 2 bases, with 11 bases spanning the gap. The CDR3 length is 15 residues. In DNA, the CDR3 is TGTGCCACCAGCAGAGATGGAGGGGCGACCTACGAGCAGTACTTC. Amino acids: CATSRDGGATYEQYF.

The V call is TRBV28, the J call TRBJ1-1, with D perhaps matching TRBD1 (5 bases). The CDR3 is 14 residues long. Trimming removed 6 bases at V and 1 base at J, with 12 bases between. Germline V gene sequence: CDR1 MDHEN, CDR2 SYDVKM. CDR3 in amino acids: CASRRTQGNTEAFF. CDR3 DNA sequence: TGTGCCAGCAGGCGAACTCAGGGGAACACTGAAGCTTTCTTT.

This clone was seen only a few times. The chain uses TRBV11-2 and TRBJ1-3; 7 bases map to TRBD1. The V gene end was trimmed by 0 bases and the J gene end by 0 bases; junction bases not matched to a gene: 11. The V gene's germline CDR1 is SGHAT and CDR2 FQNNGV. This CDR3 spans 19 amino acids. The chain's CDR3 is CASSLDLRTGASSGNTIYF. CDR3 nucleotide sequence: TGTGCCAGCAGCTTAGATCTGAGAACAGGGGCGTCCTCTGGAAACACCATATATTTT.

This clone was picked up a small number of times. The chain combines TRBV11-3 with TRBJ2-2, with 7 positions matching TRBD2. The junction had 4 bases not matched to a gene; V was cut back by 5 bases and J by 4 bases. CDR3 length: 14 amino acids. CDR1 and CDR2 (germline): SGHNT, YENEEA. The CDR3 DNA sequence: TGTGCCAGCAGCCGCGGCGGGGGCACCGGGGAGCTGTTTTTT. It is translated as CASSRGGGTGELFF.

V and J are TRBV27 and TRBJ1-2, with D uncertain. The CDR3 is 14 amino acids. Germline V gene lookup returns CDR1 MNHEY and CDR2 SMNVEV (reference sequence). The V end lost 5 bases, the J end lost 4 bases, and 14 bases lay between the germline ends. In nucleotides, the CDR3 is TGTGCCAGCAGTGCCCAGGTCGGAACCTATGGCTACACCTTC. Translated: CASSAQVGTYGYTF.

This chain uses TRBV11-3 with TRBJ2-1; a weak D match, TRBD2 (6 bases). The germline V and J ends were trimmed by 4 bases and 0 bases, with 10 bases remaining between them. The CDR3 is 15 amino acids. Germline values: CDR1 SGHNT, CDR2 YENEEA. CDR3 protein: CASSYSGSSYNEQFF. CDR3 DNA: TGTGCCAGCAGCTATAGCGGCAGCTCCTACAATGAGCAGTTCTTC.